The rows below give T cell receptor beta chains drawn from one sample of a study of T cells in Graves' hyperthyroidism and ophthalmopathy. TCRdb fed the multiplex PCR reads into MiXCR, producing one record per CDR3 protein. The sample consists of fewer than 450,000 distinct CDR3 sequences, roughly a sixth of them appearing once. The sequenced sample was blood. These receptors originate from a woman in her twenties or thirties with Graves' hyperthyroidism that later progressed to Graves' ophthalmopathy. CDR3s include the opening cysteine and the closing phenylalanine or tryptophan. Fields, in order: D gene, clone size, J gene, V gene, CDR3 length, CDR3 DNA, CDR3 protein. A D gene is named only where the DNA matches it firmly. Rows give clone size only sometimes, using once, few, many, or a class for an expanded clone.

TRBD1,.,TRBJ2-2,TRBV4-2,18,TGTGCCAGCAGCCAAGATTCCACGGGACAGGGAAACACCGGGGAGCTGTTTTTT,CASSQDSTGQGNTGELFF
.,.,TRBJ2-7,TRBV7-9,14,TGTGCCAGCAGCCGACGGGACACGAGCTACGAGCAGTACTTC,CASSRRDTSYEQYF
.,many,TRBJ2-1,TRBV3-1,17,TGTGCCAGCAGCCTTCGGCAGACGATGGGAGTCTACAATGAGCAGTTCTTC,CASSLRQTMGVYNEQFF
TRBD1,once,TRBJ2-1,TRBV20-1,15,TGCAGTGCCAGAGAACCAGGACAGGGGGCAGGAGGGCAGTTCTTC,CSAREPGQGAGGQFF
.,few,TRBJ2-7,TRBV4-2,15,TGTGCCAGCAGCCCGGAGGGCCAGGACCTCTACGAGCAGTACTTC,CASSPEGQDLYEQYF
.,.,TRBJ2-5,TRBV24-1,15,TGTGCCACCAGTGACAAAGGGTCAGGAAAAGAGACCCAGTACTTC,CATSDKGSGKETQYF
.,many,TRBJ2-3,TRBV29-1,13,TGCAGCGTTGAACGTGGTTCAGACCGTACGCAGTATTTT,CSVERGSDRTQYF
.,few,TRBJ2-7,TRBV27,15,TGTGCCAGCAGTTTATCATTCCCCGACAGCTACGAGCAGTACTTC,CASSLSFPDSYEQYF
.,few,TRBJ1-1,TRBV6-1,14,TGTGCCAGCAGTGTGTACAGAATGAACACTGAAGCTTTCTTT,CASSVYRMNTEAFF
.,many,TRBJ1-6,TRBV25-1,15,TGTGCCAGCAGTGACGGGGGCTCCTATAATTCACCCCTCCACTTT,CASSDGGSYNSPLHF
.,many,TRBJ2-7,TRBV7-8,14,TGTGCCAGCAGCTTACAACAGGCAACCTACGAGCAGTACTTC,CASSLQQATYEQYF
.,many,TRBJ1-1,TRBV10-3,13,TGTGCCGCGGCGGTTGCGGGAAGAACTGAAGCTTTCTTT,CAAAVAGRTEAFF
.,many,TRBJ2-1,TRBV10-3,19,TGTGCCATCAGTTCCGTTTGGGGACGGAGTTCAAGCTCCTACAATGAGCAGTTCTTC,CAISSVWGRSSSSYNEQFF
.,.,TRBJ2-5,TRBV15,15,TGTGCCACCAGCAGAGATAGGGGAGACGAAGAGACCCAGTACTTC,CATSRDRGDEETQYF
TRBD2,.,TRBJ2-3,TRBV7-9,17,TGTGCCAGCAGTTCCCAGACGTCCAGCGGGGGGGGAGATACGCAGTATTTT,CASSSQTSSGGGDTQYF
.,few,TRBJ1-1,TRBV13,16,TGTGCCAGCAGCTTAGTGCCGGGGCGGATGAACACTGAAGCTTTCTTT,CASSLVPGRMNTEAFF
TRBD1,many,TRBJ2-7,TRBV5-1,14,TGCGCCAGCAGCTTGACAGGGGAGTTCTACGAGCAGTACTTC,CASSLTGEFYEQYF
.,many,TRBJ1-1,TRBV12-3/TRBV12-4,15,TGTGCCAGCAGACGCCGCGGGGACGGGGTCACTGAAGCTTTCTTT,CASRRRGDGVTEAFF
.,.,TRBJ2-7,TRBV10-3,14,TGTGCCATCAGTGATACAGGGTTAGGTGACGAGCAGTACTTC,CAISDTGLGDEQYF
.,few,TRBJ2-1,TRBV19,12,TGTGCCAGTAGTCCGCCAGGGGATGAGCAGTTCTTC,CASSPPGDEQFF
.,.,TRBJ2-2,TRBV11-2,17,TGTGCCAGCAGCCCAAACCCGATAGGGTTCAACACCGGGGAGCTGTTTTTT,CASSPNPIGFNTGELFF
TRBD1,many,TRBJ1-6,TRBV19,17,TGTGCCAGTACCTCGACAGGGGGCGTATCCTATAATTCACCCCTCCACTTT,CASTSTGGVSYNSPLHF
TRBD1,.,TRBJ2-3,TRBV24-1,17,TGTGCCACCAGTGATACTTACCGGGACAGGGGTACAGATACGCAGTATTTT,CATSDTYRDRGTDTQYF
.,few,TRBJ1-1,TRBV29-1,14,TGCAGCGTTGTTGGAGGGGGGTTTTTCACTGAAGCTTTCTTT,CSVVGGGFFTEAFF
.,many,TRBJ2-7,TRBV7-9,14,TGTGCCAGCAGCTTAGTTAGCGAGGCCCACGAGCAGTACTTC,CASSLVSEAHEQYF
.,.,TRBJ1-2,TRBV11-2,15,TGTGCCAGCAGCTTACCAGGGGCGAAGACTTATGGCTACACCTTC,CASSLPGAKTYGYTF
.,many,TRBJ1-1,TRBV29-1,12,TGCAGCGTTGAAGATCCCAGGACGGGAGCTTTCTTT,CSVEDPRTGAFF
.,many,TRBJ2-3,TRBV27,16,TGTGCCAGCAGTTCCCCGGGGCAGCTCCTTCGCGGTACGCAGTATTTT,CASSSPGQLLRGTQYF
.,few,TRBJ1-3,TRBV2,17,TGTGCCAGCAGTGAAACCTCGACAGGAGGCTCTGGAAACACCATATATTTT,CASSETSTGGSGNTIYF
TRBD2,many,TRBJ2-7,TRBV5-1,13,TGCGCCAGTTCCTCGGGGGGGGTAACGGAGCAGTACTTC,CASSSGGVTEQYF